This T cell receptor (beta chain) was found in a study of breast tumors, draining lymph nodes, adjacent tissues. General study findings and limits: Data only fit, rather than demonstrated, lymph node origin of most tumor T cells.

From the multiplex PCR reads, TCRdb called clonotypes with MiXCR, one entry per CDR3 protein. The data show about 21,000 distinct CDR3 sequences, with roughly 58% seen just once and 13% to 15% held by the top ten. This clonotype was counted ten times or more. Its antigen is not identified. V shed 5 bases and J 1 base; nucleotides not matched to a gene: 9. From germline, CDR1 is MNHEY and CDR2 SVGEGT. This CDR3 contains 16 residues. The receptor comes from a female donor with breast cancer. Some clones in this sample may be carry-over from other donors' samples. V and J are TRBV6-2 or TRBV6-3 and TRBJ2-3; the match to TRBD2 covers 7 bases. The sequencing input was breast tumor tissue. CDR3 DNA sequence: TGTGCCAGCAGTCACGGGGATCTAGCGGGCACAGATACGCAGTATTTT. It is translated as CASSHGDLAGTDTQYF.